The 10 T cell receptor beta chains in this list originate from one sample, sequenced in a study of cytomegalovirus exposure and HLA in healthy donors. PCR primers comprised 60 Vbeta and 13 Jbeta primers. TCRdb's copy holds only in-frame clones and misses some; the assay was immunoSEQ multiplex PCR. This repertoire includes roughly 100,000 clones. The sequencing sample was made of PBMCs. The receptors stem from a man aged 35-49 years in good health and CMV-seronegative.

This chain joins TRBV6-5 and TRBJ2-2, with D unclear. Germline V gives CDR1 MNHEY, CDR2 SVGAGI. This CDR3 spans 16 amino acids. Between the trimmed V and J ends, which lost 0 bases and 4 bases, there was a span of 12 bases. This CDR3 is CASSYSVQASTGELFF. The CDR3 coding sequence is TGTGCCAGCAGTTACTCTGTGCAAGCGAGCACCGGGGAGCTGTTTTTT.

The chain recombines TRBV5-1 with TRBJ2-5; 10 nucleotides match TRBD1. Losses at the gene ends were 7 bases for V and 5 bases for J; bases not matched to a gene: 8. CDR3 length: 14 amino acids. Germline values: CDR1 SGHRS, CDR2 YFSETQ. CDR3 nucleotide sequence: TGCGCCAGCCATGTAGGGACAGGGGAGGAGACCCAGTACTTC. Translation gives CASHVGTGEETQYF.

The J gene is TRBJ2-6, the V gene TRBV7-6; D gene unclear. Germline CDR1 and CDR2: SGHVS and FNYEAQ. The CDR3 has 17 amino acids. The V and J ends lost 1 base and 0 bases respectively, with 10 bases between them. The CDR3 nucleotides read TGTGCCAGCAGCTTAGACAACAGACCCTCTGGGGCCAACGTCCTGACTTTC. Amino acids: CASSLDNRPSGANVLTF.

The genes are TRBV18 and TRBJ2-5; no clear D. The V end lost 4 bases, the J end lost 7 bases, and 10 bases lay between the germline ends. CDR3 length: 12 residues. CDR1 is KGHSH, CDR2 LQKENI, per germline. CDR3 loop: CASSLFSGTQYF. CDR3 nucleotides: TGTGCCAGCTCACTCTTTTCGGGGACCCAGTACTTC.

The chain links TRBV5-4 to TRBJ2-1; 10 nucleotides line up with TRBD2. The CDR3 totals 15 residues. Trimming removed 0 bases from V and 9 bases from J; junction bases left unmatched: 6. From germline, CDR1 is SGHNT and CDR2 YYREEE (reference sequence). As DNA, the CDR3 is TGTGCCAGCAGCTTGGCCGCTAGCGGGAGCCGTGAGCAGTTCTTC. It yields the protein CASSLAASGSREQFF.

This rearrangement joins TRBV29-1 to TRBJ2-3; TRBD2 is a possible D gene (5 bases). CDR1 and CDR2 from the germline V gene are SQVTM and ANQGSEA. V lost 0 bases to trimming and J lost 3 bases, with 16 bases between them. This CDR3 is built from 16 residues. The CDR3, as DNA: TGCAGCGTTGAAGATTCCGACATCCGGAGGACAGATACGCAGTATTTT. It codes for CSVEDSDIRRTDTQYF.

Measured by frequency, this clone is medium-sized. The chain carries TRBV10-2 and TRBJ1-1; D unclear. Trimming shortened V by 3 bases and J by 0 bases, and 17 bases separated the two germline ends. This CDR3 contains 17 residues. CDR1 is WSHSY, CDR2 SAAADI, per germline. The CDR3 coding sequence is TGCGCCAGCAGTGAACACCCGAGGCAGCCCATGAACACTGAAGCTTTCTTT. As protein: CASSEHPRQPMNTEAFF.

The chain couples TRBV6-5 to TRBJ2-7, with D possibly matching TRBD1 (6 bases). Trimming pared 2 bases from V and 0 bases from J, leaving 11 bases between. The CDR3 has 15 amino acids. The germline V gene encodes CDR1 MNHEY and CDR2 SVGAGI. The CDR3: CASSYSRDNSYEQYF. In DNA, the CDR3 is TGTGCCAGCAGTTACAGCCGGGACAACTCCTACGAGCAGTACTTC.

The rearrangement uses TRBV5-1 and TRBJ2-3; D is uncertain. This CDR3 spans 14 amino acids. The V gene's germline CDR1 is SGHRS and CDR2 YFSETQ. V was pared by 7 bases and J by 0 bases, with 12 bases between. The CDR3 bases are TGCGCCAGCGGCATTCAGAAGAGCACAGATACGCAGTATTTT. It translates to CASGIQKSTDTQYF.

This sequence joins TRBV2 and TRBJ1-6; D unclear. Germline-derived CDR1 and CDR2 are SNHLY and FYNNEI. V was clipped by 6 bases and J by 11 bases, with 8 bases between them. This CDR3 has 11 residues. This chain's CDR3 is CASRMSAPLHF. CDR3 bases: TGTGCCAGCAGGATGTCGGCACCCCTCCACTTT.